The rows below give T cell receptor beta chains drawn from one sample of a study of blood T cell repertoires in COVID-19. The assay was immunoSEQ multiplex PCR, and TCRdb's table has in-frame clones only and misses some. This sample has about 70,000 clones; 75% to 85% occur once, and the top ten carry roughly 6.3%. The sequencing input was peripheral blood. These receptors came from a woman aged 55-69 years with acute or convalescent COVID-19. Each CDR3 is given with its conserved first and last residue. D genes are given only for firm matches. For some rows the clone size is stated as once, few or many, or as a class when expanded; others skip it.

v_gene	j_gene	d_gene	abundance	CDR3aa	CDR3nt
TRBV6-5	TRBJ1-6	TRBD1	NA	CASSPQGVNSPLHF	TGTGCCAGCAGCCCACAGGGGGTGAATTCACCCCTCCACTTT
TRBV18	TRBJ1-2	TRBD1	NA	CASSPGGIQGIRYGYTF	TGTGCCAGCTCACCAGGGGGTATACAGGGGATTCGGTATGGCTACACCTTC
TRBV7-9	TRBJ1-4	NA	NA	CASRTGVTNEKLFF	TGTGCCAGCAGGACAGGTGTCACAAATGAAAAACTGTTTTTT
TRBV4-1	TRBJ2-7	NA	many	CASRSRGTAYEQYF	TGCGCCAGCAGATCCAGGGGTACGGCCTACGAGCAGTACTTC
TRBV7-2	TRBJ1-1	TRBD1	NA	CASSFTGGGNTEAFF	TGTGCCAGCAGCTTTACAGGGGGGGGGAACACTGAAGCTTTCTTT
TRBV14	TRBJ2-2	TRBD1	many	CASSQGGGGTGELFF	TGTGCCAGCAGCCAAGGAGGGGGCGGAACCGGGGAGCTGTTTTTT
TRBV5-1	TRBJ1-2	TRBD1	NA	CASSTDRIGGYTF	TGCGCCAGCAGCACGGACAGGATCGGCGGCTACACCTTC
TRBV20-1	TRBJ2-1	NA	NA	CSASSYNEQFF	TGCAGTGCTAGCAGTTACAATGAGCAGTTCTTC
TRBV5-1	TRBJ1-1	TRBD1	NA	CASSPTGLNTEAFF	TGCGCCAGCTCCCCGACAGGGCTTAACACTGAAGCTTTCTTT
TRBV6-2/TRBV6-3	TRBJ2-7	TRBD1	NA	CASSYSGTGWYEQYF	TGTGCCAGCAGTTATTCCGGGACAGGGTGGTACGAGCAGTACTTC
TRBV6-5	TRBJ2-7	NA	NA	CASLNYEQYF	TGTGCCAGCCTAAACTACGAGCAGTACTTC
TRBV19	TRBJ2-4	TRBD1	NA	CASSIWDRGKNIQYF	TGTGCCAGTAGTATCTGGGACAGGGGCAAAAACATTCAGTACTTC
TRBV19	TRBJ2-5	TRBD1	few	CASSIGDRGFETQYF	TGTGCCAGTAGTATAGGGGACAGGGGCTTTGAGACCCAGTACTTC
TRBV6-5	TRBJ2-7	NA	NA	CATWEAGREQYF	TGTGCCACCTGGGAGGCAGGGAGGGAGCAGTACTTC
TRBV5-6	TRBJ2-7	NA	few	CASSPRFTAYEQYF	TGTGCCAGCAGCCCTAGGTTTACTGCCTACGAGCAGTACTTC
TRBV27	TRBJ1-2	NA	few	CASSPGTGYGYTF	TGTGCCAGCAGTCCCGGAACCGGGTATGGCTACACCTTC
TRBV24-1	TRBJ2-3	NA	NA	CATSDYTDTQYF	TGTGCCACCAGTGACTACACAGATACGCAGTATTTT
TRBV3-1/TRBV3-2	TRBJ1-2	NA	NA	CVSSRPGEGYGYTF	TGTGTCAGCAGCCGACCGGGGGAGGGATATGGCTACACCTTC
TRBV11-3	TRBJ2-1	NA	NA	CASSLDSSSYNEQFF	TGTGCCAGCAGCTTGGACAGCTCCTCCTACAATGAGCAGTTCTTC
TRBV2	TRBJ1-6	TRBD1	few	CASSWTGQNSPLHF	TGTGCCAGCAGTTGGACAGGGCAGAATTCACCCCTCCACTTT
TRBV5-4	TRBJ1-1	TRBD1	NA	CASSLLAGGNTEAFF	TGTGCCAGCAGCTTGCTGGCAGGGGGGAACACTGAAGCTTTCTTT
TRBV7-3	TRBJ1-5	NA	NA	CASSLTADQPQHF	TGTGCCAGCAGCTTAACTGCAGATCAGCCCCAGCATTTT
TRBV29-1	TRBJ1-1	NA	NA	CSVNHRAGTEAFF	TGCAGCGTTAACCACAGAGCGGGGACTGAAGCTTTCTTT
TRBV6-1	TRBJ2-5	TRBD2	NA	CASSEGGTSGGKTQYF	TGTGCCAGCAGTGAAGGGGGGACTAGCGGGGGAAAGACCCAGTACTTC
TRBV9	TRBJ1-6	NA	NA	CASSVGTSNSPLHF	TGTGCCAGCAGCGTAGGGACAAGCAATTCACCCCTCCACTTT
TRBV2	TRBJ1-2	NA	NA	CASSPSWAHSNYGYTF	TGTGCCAGCAGCCCTTCTTGGGCCCACTCGAACTATGGCTACACCTTC
TRBV14	TRBJ2-2	TRBD2	NA	CASSQAAGGAGELFF	TGTGCCAGCAGCCAAGCAGCGGGGGGAGCCGGGGAGCTGTTTTTT
TRBV14	TRBJ2-5	TRBD1	NA	CASSQEEIWTGGETQYF	TGTGCCAGCAGCCAAGAGGAAATTTGGACAGGTGGAGAGACCCAGTACTTC
TRBV6-2/TRBV6-3	TRBJ2-2	TRBD1	NA	CASSRTGEIAGELFF	TGTGCCAGCAGTCGGACAGGGGAAATTGCCGGGGAGCTGTTTTTT
TRBV7-9	TRBJ1-1	NA	once	CASSLSDGGTEAFF	TGTGCCAGCAGCCTATCAGACGGGGGAACTGAAGCTTTCTTT
TRBV5-6	TRBJ2-1	NA	NA	CASSFAVGINEQFF	TGTGCCAGCAGCTTCGCGGTCGGGATAAATGAGCAGTTCTTC
TRBV9	TRBJ1-6	NA	NA	CASSATHPGRGNSPLHF	TGTGCCAGCAGCGCGACCCATCCGGGGCGGGGGAATTCACCCCTCCACTTT
TRBV6-6	TRBJ1-6	TRBD1	few	CASSLTGLTYNSPLHF	TGTGCCAGCAGTTTGACAGGGTTGACCTATAATTCACCCCTCCACTTT
TRBV27	TRBJ2-5	NA	NA	CASSLRGLGETQYF	TGTGCCAGCAGCCTGAGAGGGCTGGGGGAGACCCAGTACTTC
TRBV12-3/TRBV12-4	TRBJ1-2	NA	few	CASSPGLLYGYTF	TGTGCCAGCAGTCCGGGACTCCTCTATGGCTACACCTTC
TRBV6-5	TRBJ1-6	TRBD1	NA	CASNPGTVNSPLHF	TGTGCCAGCAATCCCGGGACAGTGAATTCACCCCTCCACTTT
TRBV7-2	TRBJ2-1	NA	NA	CASSLEAGINEQFF	TGTGCCAGCAGCTTAGAGGCGGGGATCAATGAGCAGTTCTTC
TRBV5-4	TRBJ2-1	NA	NA	CASSLSGTFYNEQFF	TGTGCCAGCAGCTTGTCCGGTACCTTCTACAATGAGCAGTTCTTC
TRBV19	TRBJ2-5	TRBD2	NA	CASSIELAAAAGSQYF	TGTGCCAGTAGTATTGAACTAGCGGCCGCCGCCGGGTCCCAGTACTTC
TRBV7-2	TRBJ1-6	NA	NA	CASSFSAGGNSPLHF	TGTGCCAGCAGCTTTTCCGCGGGGGGTAATTCACCCCTCCACTTT